This T cell receptor beta chain was obtained from a study of T cell changes during pregnancy in multiple sclerosis. Germline V gene lookup returns CDR1 SGHDN and CDR2 FVKESK. V lost 4 bases to trimming and J lost 3 bases; unmatched junction nucleotides: 4. The CDR3 extends over 15 amino acids. Here immunoSEQ multiplex PCR was the method, and the copy in TCRdb shows in-frame clones only, minus some. The sample lists about 20,000 clones, about 90% occurring once. Sequenced here: CD8+ T cells from peripheral blood mononuclear cells, sampled in the second trimester of pregnancy. This chain uses TRBV14 with TRBJ2-7; 12 positions agree with TRBD2. The sequence derives from a female donor in good health, enrolled as a control in a pregnancy study. CDR3 sequence (DNA): TGTGCCAGCAGCCGCGGGACTAGCGGGTACTACGAGCAGTACTTC. Protein sequence: CASSRGTSGYYEQYF.